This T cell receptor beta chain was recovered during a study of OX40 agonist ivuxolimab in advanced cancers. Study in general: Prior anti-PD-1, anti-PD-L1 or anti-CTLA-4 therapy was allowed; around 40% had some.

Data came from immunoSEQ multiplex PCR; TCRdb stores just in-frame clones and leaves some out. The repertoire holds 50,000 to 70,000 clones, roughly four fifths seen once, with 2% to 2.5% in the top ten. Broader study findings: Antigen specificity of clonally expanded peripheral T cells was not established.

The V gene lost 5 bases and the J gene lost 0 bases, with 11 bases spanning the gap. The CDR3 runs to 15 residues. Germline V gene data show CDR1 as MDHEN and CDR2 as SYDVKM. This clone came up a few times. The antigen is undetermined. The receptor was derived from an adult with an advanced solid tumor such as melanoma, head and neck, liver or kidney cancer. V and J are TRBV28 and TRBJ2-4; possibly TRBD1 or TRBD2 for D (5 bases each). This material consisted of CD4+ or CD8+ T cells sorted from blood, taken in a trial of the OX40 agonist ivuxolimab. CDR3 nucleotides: TGTGCCAGCAGTGAATCCGGGACAGCCAAAAACATTCAGTACTTC. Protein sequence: CASSESGTAKNIQYF.